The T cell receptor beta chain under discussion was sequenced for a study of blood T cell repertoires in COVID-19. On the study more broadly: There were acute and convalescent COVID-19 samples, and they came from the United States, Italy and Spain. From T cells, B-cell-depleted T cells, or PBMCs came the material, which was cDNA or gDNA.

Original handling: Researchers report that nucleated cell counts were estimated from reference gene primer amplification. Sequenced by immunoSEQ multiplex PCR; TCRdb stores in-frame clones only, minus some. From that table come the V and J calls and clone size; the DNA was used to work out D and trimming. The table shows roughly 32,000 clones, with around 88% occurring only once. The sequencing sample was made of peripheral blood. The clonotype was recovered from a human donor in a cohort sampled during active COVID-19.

In DNA form, the CDR3 reads TGTGCCAGCAGTTTCCTGACTAGAAGGGCAGATACGCAGTATTTT. This translates into CASSFLTRRADTQYF. This chain uses TRBV27 with TRBJ2-3; a weak D match, TRBD2 (6 bases). CDR1 and CDR2 from the germline V gene are MNHEY and SMNVEV (reference sequence). The CDR3 is made up of 15 amino acids. V lost 3 bases to trimming and J lost 4 bases, with 14 bases between them.